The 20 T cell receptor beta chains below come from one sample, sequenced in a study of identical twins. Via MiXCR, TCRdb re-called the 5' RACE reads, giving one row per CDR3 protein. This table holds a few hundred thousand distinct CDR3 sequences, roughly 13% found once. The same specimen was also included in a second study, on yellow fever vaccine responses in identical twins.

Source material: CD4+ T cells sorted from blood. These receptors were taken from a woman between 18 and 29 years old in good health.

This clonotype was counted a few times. The CDR3 coding sequence is TGTGCCACCAGCAGAGATATTAGCGGGGGCCATGAGCAGTTCTTC. Protein: CATSRDISGGHEQFF. This chain connects TRBV15 to TRBJ2-1; 9 nucleotides match TRBD2. After removal of 0 bases from V and 8 bases from J, the junction contained 5 bases not matched to a gene. The germline gives CDR1 LNHNV, CDR2 YYDKDF (reference sequence). This CDR3 spans 15 amino acids. The entire variable domain, with the rest obtained from reference TRBV15 and TRBJ2-1, is as follows: DAMVIQNPRYQVTQFGKPVTLSCSQTLNHNVMYWYQQKSSQAPKLLFHYYDKDFNNEADTPDNFQSRRPNTSFCFLDIRSPGLGDTAMYLCATSRDISGGHEQFFGPGTRLTVL.

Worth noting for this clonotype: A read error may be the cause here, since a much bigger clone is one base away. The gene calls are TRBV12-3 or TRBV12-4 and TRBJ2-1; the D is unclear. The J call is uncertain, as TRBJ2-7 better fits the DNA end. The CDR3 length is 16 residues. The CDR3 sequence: CASSLASPGPYNEQYF. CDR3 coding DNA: TGTGCCAGCAGTTTAGCGTCTCCAGGTCCCTACAATGAGCAGTACTTC.

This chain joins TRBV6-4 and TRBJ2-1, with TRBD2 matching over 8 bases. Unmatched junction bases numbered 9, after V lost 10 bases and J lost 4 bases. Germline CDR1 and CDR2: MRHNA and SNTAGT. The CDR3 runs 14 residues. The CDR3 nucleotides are TGTGCCACAAGAGCGGGAGCGTCTTACAATGAGCAGTTCTTC. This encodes CATRAGASYNEQFF.

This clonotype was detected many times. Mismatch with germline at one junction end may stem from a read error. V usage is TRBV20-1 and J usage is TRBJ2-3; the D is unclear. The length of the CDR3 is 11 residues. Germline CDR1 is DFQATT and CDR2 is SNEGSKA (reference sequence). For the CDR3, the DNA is TGCAGTGCTATAGTCCGGAGCCTTCTTCCTTTT. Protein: CSAIVRSLLPF.

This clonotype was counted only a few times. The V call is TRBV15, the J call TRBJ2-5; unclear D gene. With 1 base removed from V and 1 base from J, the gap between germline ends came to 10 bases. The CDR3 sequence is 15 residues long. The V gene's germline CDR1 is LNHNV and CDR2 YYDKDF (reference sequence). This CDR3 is CATSRAKLSQETQYF. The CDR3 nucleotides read TGTGCCACCAGCAGAGCAAAGCTTTCCCAAGAGACCCAGTACTTC.

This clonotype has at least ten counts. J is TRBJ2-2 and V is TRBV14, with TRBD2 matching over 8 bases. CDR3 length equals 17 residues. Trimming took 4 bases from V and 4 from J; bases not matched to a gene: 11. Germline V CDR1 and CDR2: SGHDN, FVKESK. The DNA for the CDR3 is TGTGCCAGCAGCCTTGTAGCGGGACCTAGTTCCACCGGGGAGCTGTTTTTT. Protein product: CASSLVAGPSSTGELFF.

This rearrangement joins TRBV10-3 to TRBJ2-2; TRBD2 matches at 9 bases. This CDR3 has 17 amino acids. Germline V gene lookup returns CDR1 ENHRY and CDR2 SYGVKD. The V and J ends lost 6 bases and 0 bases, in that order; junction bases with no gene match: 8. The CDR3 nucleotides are TGTGCCATCAGCCCTATAGCGGGGGACTCGAACACCGGGGAGCTGTTTTTT. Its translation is CAISPIAGDSNTGELFF.

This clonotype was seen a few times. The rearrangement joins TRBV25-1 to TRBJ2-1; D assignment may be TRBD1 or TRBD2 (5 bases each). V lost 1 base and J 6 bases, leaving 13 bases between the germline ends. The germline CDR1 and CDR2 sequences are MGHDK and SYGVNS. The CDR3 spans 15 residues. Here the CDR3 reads CASSESGTPSNEQFF. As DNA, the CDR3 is TGTGCCAGCAGTGAATCCGGGACCCCCTCCAATGAGCAGTTCTTC.

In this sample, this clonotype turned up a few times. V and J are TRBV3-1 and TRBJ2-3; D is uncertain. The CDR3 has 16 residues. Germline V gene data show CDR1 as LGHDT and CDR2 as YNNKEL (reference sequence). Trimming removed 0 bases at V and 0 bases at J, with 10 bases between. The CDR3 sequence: CASSQDPMPSTDTQYF. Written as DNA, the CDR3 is TGTGCCAGCAGCCAAGATCCGATGCCTAGCACAGATACGCAGTATTTT.

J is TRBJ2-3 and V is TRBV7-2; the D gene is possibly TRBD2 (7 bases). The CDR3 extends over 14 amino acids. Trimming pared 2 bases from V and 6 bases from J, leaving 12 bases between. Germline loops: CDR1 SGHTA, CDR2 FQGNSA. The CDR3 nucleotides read TGTGCCAGCAGCTTACGGGGGAGGGGGGATACGCAGTATTTT. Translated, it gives CASSLRGRGDTQYF.

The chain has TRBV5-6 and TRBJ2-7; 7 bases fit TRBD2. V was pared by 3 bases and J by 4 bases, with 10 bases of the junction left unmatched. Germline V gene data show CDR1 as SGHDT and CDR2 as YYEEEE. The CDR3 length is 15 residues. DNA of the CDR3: TGTGCCAGCAGCTCAACCGGGACTAAAGTATACGAGCAGTACTTC. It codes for CASSSTGTKVYEQYF.

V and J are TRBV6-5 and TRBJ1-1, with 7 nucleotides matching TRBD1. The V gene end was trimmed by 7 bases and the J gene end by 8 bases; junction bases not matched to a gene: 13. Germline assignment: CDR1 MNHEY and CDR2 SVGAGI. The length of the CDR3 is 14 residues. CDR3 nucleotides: TGTGCCAGCATTACCGACAGGGACTTAGGAGAAGCTTTCTTT. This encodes CASITDRDLGEAFF.

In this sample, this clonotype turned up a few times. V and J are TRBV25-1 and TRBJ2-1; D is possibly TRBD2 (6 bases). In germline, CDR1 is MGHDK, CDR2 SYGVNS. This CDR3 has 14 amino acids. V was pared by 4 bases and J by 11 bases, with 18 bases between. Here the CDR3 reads CASSARRESLQQFF. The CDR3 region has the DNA TGTGCCAGCAGTGCGAGGCGGGAATCCCTACAGCAGTTCTTC.

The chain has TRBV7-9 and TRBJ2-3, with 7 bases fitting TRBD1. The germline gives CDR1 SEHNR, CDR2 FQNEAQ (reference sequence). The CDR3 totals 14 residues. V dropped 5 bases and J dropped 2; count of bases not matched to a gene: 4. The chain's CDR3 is CASSQGQYTDTQYF. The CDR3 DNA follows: TGTGCCAGCAGCCAGGGACAGTACACAGATACGCAGTATTTT. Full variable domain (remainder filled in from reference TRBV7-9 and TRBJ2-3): DTGVSQNPRHKITKRGQNVTFRCDPISEHNRLYWYRQTLGQGPEFLTYFQNEAQLEKSRLLSDRFSAERPKGSFSTLEIQRTEQGDSAMYLCASSQGQYTDTQYFGPGTRLTVL.

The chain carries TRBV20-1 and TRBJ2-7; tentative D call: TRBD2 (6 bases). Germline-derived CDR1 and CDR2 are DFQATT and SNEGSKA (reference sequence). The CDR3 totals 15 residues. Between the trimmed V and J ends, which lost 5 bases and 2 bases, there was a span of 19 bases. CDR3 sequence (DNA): TGCAGTGCTCTAGGAGTGGAGGGAAAGGCCTACGAGCAGTACTTC. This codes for CSALGVEGKAYEQYF.

The CDR3 DNA is TGTGCCAGCGGACGGGGGACAGACGTATATGGCTACACCTTC. Translation: CASGRGTDVYGYTF. The chain employs TRBV28 and TRBJ1-2, with 7 bases matching TRBD1. Unmatched junction bases numbered 11, after V lost 8 bases and J lost 5 bases. The CDR3 sequence is 14 residues long. The germline CDR1 and CDR2 sequences are MDHEN and SYDVKM.

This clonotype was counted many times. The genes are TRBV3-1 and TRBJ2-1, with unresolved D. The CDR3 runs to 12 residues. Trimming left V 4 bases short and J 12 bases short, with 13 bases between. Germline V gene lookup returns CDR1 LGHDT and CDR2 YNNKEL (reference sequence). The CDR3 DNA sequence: TGTGCCAGCAGCCTTATGACTCAAGGGCAGTTCTTC. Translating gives CASSLMTQGQFF.

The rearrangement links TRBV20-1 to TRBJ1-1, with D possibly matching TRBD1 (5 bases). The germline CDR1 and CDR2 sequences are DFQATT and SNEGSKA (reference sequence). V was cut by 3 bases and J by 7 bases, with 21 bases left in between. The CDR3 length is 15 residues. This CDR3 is CSARGPRGRGGEAFF. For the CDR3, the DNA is TGCAGTGCTAGGGGACCCCGCGGACGAGGCGGTGAAGCTTTCTTT.

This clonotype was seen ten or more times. The CDR3 DNA sequence: TGCGCCAGCAGCAGCGTCTACGAGCAGTACTTC. It yields the protein CASSSVYEQYF. The J gene is TRBJ2-7, the V gene TRBV5-1; D is ambiguous. This CDR3 spans 11 amino acids. The V gene's germline CDR1 is SGHRS and CDR2 YFSETQ. Trimming took 4 bases from V and 3 from J, leaving 5 bases between them.

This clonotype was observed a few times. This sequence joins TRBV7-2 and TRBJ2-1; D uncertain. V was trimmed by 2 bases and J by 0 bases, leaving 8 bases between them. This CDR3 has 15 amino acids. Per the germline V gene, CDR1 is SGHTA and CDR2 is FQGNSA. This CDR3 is CASSLSHSSYNEQFF. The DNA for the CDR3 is TGTGCCAGCAGCTTAAGTCACAGCTCCTACAATGAGCAGTTCTTC.